These T cell receptor beta chains were read from a single sample in a study of identical twins. One entry per CDR3 protein results from TCRdb running MiXCR on the 5' RACE reads. The sample holds hundreds of thousands of distinct CDR3 sequences, 7.5% seen once. The data were also submitted as part of a second study, on yellow fever vaccine responses in identical twins.

Sequenced input: CD8+ T cells sorted from blood. The receptors were sampled from a woman aged 18-30 years in good health. CDR3s include the opening cysteine and the closing phenylalanine or tryptophan. The order of the fields is V gene, clone size, D gene, J gene, CDR3 DNA, CDR3 protein. A D gene is named only where the DNA matches it firmly. Size tells how often a clone was seen (once, few, many) or the class of an expanded clone, and some rows leave it out.

V gene: TRBV7-9
clone size: few
D gene: TRBD2
J gene: TRBJ2-7
CDR3 DNA: TGTGCCAGCAGCCCAAGACTAGCGGGAGTAAAAACCTACGAGCAGTACTTC
CDR3 protein: CASSPRLAGVKTYEQYF

V gene: TRBV5-5
clone size: many
D gene: NA
J gene: TRBJ2-7
CDR3 DNA: TGTGCCAGCAGCTTATCAGGGCCCTCCTACGAGCAGTACTTC
CDR3 protein: CASSLSGPSYEQYF

V gene: TRBV12-3/TRBV12-4
clone size: few
D gene: TRBD2
J gene: TRBJ2-5
CDR3 DNA: TGTGCCAGCAGGGTAGCGGGAGGTGAGACCCAGTACTTC
CDR3 protein: CASRVAGGETQYF

V gene: TRBV29-1
clone size: NA
D gene: NA
J gene: TRBJ2-3
CDR3 DNA: TGCAGCGTTGAATCTTACAGGTTGGGGACAGATACGCAGTATTTT
CDR3 protein: CSVESYRLGTDTQYF

V gene: TRBV7-9
clone size: many
D gene: NA
J gene: TRBJ2-1
CDR3 DNA: TGTGCCAGCAGCTTAGCGGGAGAATACAATGAGCAGTTCTTC
CDR3 protein: CASSLAGEYNEQFF

V gene: TRBV28
clone size: NA
D gene: TRBD1
J gene: TRBJ1-5
CDR3 DNA: TGTGCCAGCAGCTCAGACAGGGATCAGCCCCAGCATTTT
CDR3 protein: CASSSDRDQPQHF

V gene: TRBV11-3
clone size: few
D gene: NA
J gene: TRBJ2-7
CDR3 DNA: TGTGCCAGCAGCTCCTCTCAGGGAGAAGGGACCTACGAGCAGTACTTC
CDR3 protein: CASSSSQGEGTYEQYF

V gene: TRBV28
clone size: many
D gene: TRBD2
J gene: TRBJ2-5
CDR3 DNA: TGTGCCAGCAGAACACTAGCGGGGAATTGGAGGGAGACCCAGTACTTC
CDR3 protein: CASRTLAGNWRETQYF

V gene: TRBV11-3
clone size: many
D gene: NA
J gene: TRBJ2-1
CDR3 DNA: TGTGCCAGCAGCCGAAGCGGAAGCTCCTACAATGAGCAGTTCTTC
CDR3 protein: CASSRSGSSYNEQFF

V gene: TRBV7-8
clone size: few
D gene: NA
J gene: TRBJ2-7
CDR3 DNA: TGTGCCAGCAGCTCCCTTGCAGGGCCCACCTACGAGCAGTACTTC
CDR3 protein: CASSSLAGPTYEQYF

V gene: TRBV7-9
clone size: NA
D gene: NA
J gene: TRBJ2-5
CDR3 DNA: TGTGCCAGCAGCTTGGACCAGGAGCAAGAGACCCAGTACTTC
CDR3 protein: CASSLDQEQETQYF

V gene: TRBV7-9
clone size: many
D gene: NA
J gene: TRBJ2-7
CDR3 DNA: TGTGCCAGCAGCCCCTCTGGGGGAGAGCAGTACTTC
CDR3 protein: CASSPSGGEQYF

V gene: TRBV5-5
clone size: many
D gene: NA
J gene: TRBJ2-1
CDR3 DNA: TGTGCCAGCAGCGTATACAGGGCCTCCTACAATGAGCAGTTCTTC
CDR3 protein: CASSVYRASYNEQFF

V gene: TRBV6-5
clone size: few
D gene: TRBD2
J gene: TRBJ2-1
CDR3 DNA: TGTGCGACGGGGGGGAATAACAATGAGCAGTTCTTC
CDR3 protein: CATGGNNNEQFF

V gene: TRBV19
clone size: NA
D gene: TRBD1
J gene: TRBJ2-7
CDR3 DNA: TGTGCCAGTAGTGGACAGGGACCCCTAGGTGAGCAGTACTTC
CDR3 protein: CASSGQGPLGEQYF

V gene: TRBV10-3
clone size: many
D gene: NA
J gene: TRBJ1-2
CDR3 DNA: TGTGCCATCAGTGACATCACTTTTAACTATGGCTACACCTTC
CDR3 protein: CAISDITFNYGYTF

V gene: TRBV5-1
clone size: few
D gene: TRBD1
J gene: TRBJ2-2
CDR3 DNA: TGCGCCAGCAAAACAGGGGCGTACACCGGGGAGCTGTTTTTT
CDR3 protein: CASKTGAYTGELFF

V gene: TRBV6-1
clone size: few
D gene: NA
J gene: TRBJ2-2
CDR3 DNA: TGTGCCAGCAGTACATCTAGCGACAGGGTCGACACCGGGGAGCTGTTTTTT
CDR3 protein: CASSTSSDRVDTGELFF

V gene: TRBV5-6
clone size: few
D gene: NA
J gene: TRBJ2-7
CDR3 DNA: TGTGCCAGCAGCTTGTTTGGGGGCCAGAACGAGCAGTACTTC
CDR3 protein: CASSLFGGQNEQYF

V gene: TRBV5-1
clone size: NA
D gene: NA
J gene: TRBJ2-7
CDR3 DNA: TGCGCCAGCAGCTTGTATGGGGACGAGGAGCAGTACTTC
CDR3 protein: CASSLYGDEEQYF

V gene: TRBV24-1
clone size: many
D gene: NA
J gene: TRBJ1-5
CDR3 DNA: TGTGCCACCAGTGACCATAGCAATCAGCCCCAGCATTTT
CDR3 protein: CATSDHSNQPQHF

V gene: TRBV6-5
clone size: few
D gene: NA
J gene: TRBJ2-1
CDR3 DNA: TGTGCCAGCAGTTACATACTAGGGGGCAATGAGCAGTTCTTC
CDR3 protein: CASSYILGGNEQFF

V gene: TRBV20-1
clone size: NA
D gene: TRBD2
J gene: TRBJ2-1
CDR3 DNA: TGCAGTGCTAGAGAGACTAGCGGGGGGGCGGATGAGCAGTTCTTC
CDR3 protein: CSARETSGGADEQFF

V gene: TRBV2
clone size: few
D gene: TRBD2
J gene: TRBJ2-2
CDR3 DNA: TGTGCCAGCAATGACCGACTAGCGGGGTTCACCGGGGAGCTGTTTTTT
CDR3 protein: CASNDRLAGFTGELFF

V gene: TRBV13
clone size: NA
D gene: NA
J gene: TRBJ1-1
CDR3 DNA: TGTGCCAGCAGCCTAGACGGGGGTGGGGACACTGAAGCTTTCTTT
CDR3 protein: CASSLDGGGDTEAFF

V gene: TRBV20-1
clone size: NA
D gene: NA
J gene: TRBJ2-7
CDR3 DNA: TGCAGTGCTAGAGATTCGGGACTGCGCTCCTACGAGCAGTACTTC
CDR3 protein: CSARDSGLRSYEQYF

V gene: TRBV10-2
clone size: many
D gene: NA
J gene: TRBJ1-1
CDR3 DNA: TGCGCCAGCAGTGATATATTTGGGGACCTCATTGAAGCTTTCTTT
CDR3 protein: CASSDIFGDLIEAFF

V gene: TRBV25-1
clone size: few
D gene: NA
J gene: TRBJ2-5
CDR3 DNA: TGTGCCGCACCCCAAAGGGGATTCAAAGAGACCCAGTACTTC
CDR3 protein: CAAPQRGFKETQYF

V gene: TRBV28
clone size: few
D gene: TRBD2
J gene: TRBJ2-1
CDR3 DNA: TGTGCCAGCAGCTCTCTCGCGGGGGATGAGCAGTTCTTC
CDR3 protein: CASSSLAGDEQFF

V gene: TRBV4-1
clone size: many
D gene: NA
J gene: TRBJ1-4
CDR3 DNA: TGCGCCAGCAGCCAAAATGAAAAACTGTTTTTT
CDR3 protein: CASSQNEKLFF

V gene: TRBV7-9
clone size: NA
D gene: NA
J gene: TRBJ1-2
CDR3 DNA: TGTGCCAGCAGCTGGGCCAGGCTCAGAAAGATCTCTGGCTACACCTTC
CDR3 protein: CASSWARLRKISGYTF

V gene: TRBV27
clone size: NA
D gene: NA
J gene: TRBJ2-1
CDR3 DNA: TGTGCCAGCAGTTTATCAGCAGGGGAACATGTCAATGAGCAGTTCTTC
CDR3 protein: CASSLSAGEHVNEQFF

V gene: TRBV3-1
clone size: few
D gene: NA
J gene: TRBJ2-1
CDR3 DNA: TGTGCCAGCAGCCCAACACATGGGGGTTACAATGAGCAGTTCTTC
CDR3 protein: CASSPTHGGYNEQFF

V gene: TRBV20-1
clone size: NA
D gene: TRBD2
J gene: TRBJ2-1
CDR3 DNA: TGCAGTGCTAGTCCGTGGACTAGCGGGACGGGGCAGTTCTTC
CDR3 protein: CSASPWTSGTGQFF

V gene: TRBV7-8
clone size: NA
D gene: TRBD2
J gene: TRBJ2-3
CDR3 DNA: TGTGCCAGCAGCTTAGCGGGCGGGGGGGCTGCAGATACGCAGTATTTT
CDR3 protein: CASSLAGGGAADTQYF

V gene: TRBV25-1
clone size: NA
D gene: NA
J gene: TRBJ2-1
CDR3 DNA: TGTGCCAGCAGTCCCCAGACCGTCCCATTAGGCAATGAGCAGTTCTTC
CDR3 protein: CASSPQTVPLGNEQFF

V gene: TRBV7-9
clone size: few
D gene: NA
J gene: TRBJ2-7
CDR3 DNA: TGTGCCAGCAGCTCGACTAACTACTACGAGCAGTACTTC
CDR3 protein: CASSSTNYYEQYF

V gene: TRBV21-1
clone size: NA
D gene: NA
J gene: TRBJ2-3
CDR3 DNA: TGTGCCAGCAGCAAAGCGGGGAGCCCTAGCACAGATACGCAGTATTTT
CDR3 protein: CASSKAGSPSTDTQYF

V gene: TRBV12-3/TRBV12-4
clone size: NA
D gene: NA
J gene: TRBJ1-6
CDR3 DNA: TGTGCCAGCAGTTTAATTGCAGGGCCTAATTCACCCCTCCACTTT
CDR3 protein: CASSLIAGPNSPLHF

V gene: TRBV20-1
clone size: NA
D gene: NA
J gene: TRBJ2-3
CDR3 DNA: TGCAGTGCTACAGCGACCGGCGGGGTAGCAGATACGCAGTATTTT
CDR3 protein: CSATATGGVADTQYF

V gene: TRBV5-1
clone size: many
D gene: NA
J gene: TRBJ2-1
CDR3 DNA: TGCGCCAGCAGCCCCGACGGGTACAATGAGCAGTTCTTC
CDR3 protein: CASSPDGYNEQFF

V gene: TRBV12-3/TRBV12-4
clone size: many
D gene: TRBD1
J gene: TRBJ2-2
CDR3 DNA: TGTGCCAGCAGTTCGACAGGGTTTTCCGGGGAGCTGTTTTTT
CDR3 protein: CASSSTGFSGELFF

V gene: TRBV18
clone size: many
D gene: NA
J gene: TRBJ2-7
CDR3 DNA: TGTGCCAGCTCAACCGGGACGGACTCCTACGAGCAGTACTTC
CDR3 protein: CASSTGTDSYEQYF

V gene: TRBV20-1
clone size: few
D gene: TRBD1
J gene: TRBJ2-1
CDR3 DNA: TGCAGTGCTAGTGAAACAGGGGGGCAAACCAATGAGCAGTTCTTC
CDR3 protein: CSASETGGQTNEQFF

V gene: TRBV9
clone size: few
D gene: TRBD2
J gene: TRBJ2-5
CDR3 DNA: TGTGCCAGCAGCATAGGGACTAGCGGTCGTGAGACCCAGTACTTC
CDR3 protein: CASSIGTSGRETQYF

V gene: TRBV6-5
clone size: many
D gene: NA
J gene: TRBJ2-5
CDR3 DNA: TGTGCCAGCAGTTATATGACCGAGTACCAAGAGACCCAGTACTTC
CDR3 protein: CASSYMTEYQETQYF

V gene: TRBV11-2
clone size: NA
D gene: NA
J gene: TRBJ2-5
CDR3 DNA: TGTGCCAGCAGATCCGATGACAAGTACCAAGAGACCCAGTACTTC
CDR3 protein: CASRSDDKYQETQYF

V gene: TRBV29-1
clone size: many
D gene: NA
J gene: TRBJ2-2
CDR3 DNA: TGCAGCGGTGAACGGGCCGGGGAGCTGTTTTTT
CDR3 protein: CSGERAGELFF

V gene: TRBV9
clone size: NA
D gene: NA
J gene: TRBJ2-7
CDR3 DNA: TGTGCCAGCAGCGCGGGGGCAACGACAGGTTACGAGCAGTACTTC
CDR3 protein: CASSAGATTGYEQYF

V gene: TRBV7-2
clone size: few
D gene: NA
J gene: TRBJ2-1
CDR3 DNA: TGTGCCAGCAGCTTACTAGGTCATAGCTCCTACAATGAGCAGTTCTTC
CDR3 protein: CASSLLGHSSYNEQFF

V gene: TRBV12-3/TRBV12-4
clone size: many
D gene: TRBD1
J gene: TRBJ2-1
CDR3 DNA: TGTGCCAGCAGTAAACACAGGGGGCTGGGGGACAATGAGCAGTTCTTC
CDR3 protein: CASSKHRGLGDNEQFF

V gene: TRBV12-3/TRBV12-4
clone size: few
D gene: TRBD2
J gene: TRBJ2-7
CDR3 DNA: TGTGCCTCAACCGGGACTACAACCTACGAGCAGTACTTC
CDR3 protein: CASTGTTTYEQYF

V gene: TRBV4-1
clone size: NA
D gene: NA
J gene: TRBJ1-2
CDR3 DNA: TGCGCCAGCAGCCAAGATCGGGGGACCTACTATGGCTACACCTTC
CDR3 protein: CASSQDRGTYYGYTF

V gene: TRBV20-1
clone size: NA
D gene: NA
J gene: TRBJ1-2
CDR3 DNA: TGCAGTGCTAGGACAGAAGCTAACTATCGCTACACCTTC
CDR3 protein: CSARTEANYRYTF

V gene: TRBV20-1
clone size: many
D gene: TRBD2
J gene: TRBJ2-1
CDR3 DNA: TGCAGTGCTAGAGACGGGGGGGCATTCGATGAGCAGTTCTTC
CDR3 protein: CSARDGGAFDEQFF